A single sample gave rise to the 30 T cell receptor beta chains below, sequenced in a study of blood T cell repertoires in COVID-19. The data were produced by immunoSEQ multiplex PCR, yet TCRdb's version contains in-frame clones alone and is incomplete. This sample has roughly 260,000 clones, with around 90% found just once. Sequencing was carried out using PBMCs or T cells enriched from blood (not recorded which). These receptors all come from a woman aged 25 to 45 with acute COVID-19.

This clone was counted only a few times. This chain uses TRBV7-3 with TRBJ2-2; D gene unclear. Trimming pared 2 bases from V and 0 bases from J, leaving 4 bases between. In germline, CDR1 is SGHTA, CDR2 FQGTGA. This CDR3 is 14 amino acids long. The chain's CDR3 is CASSLLPNTGELFF. The CDR3, as DNA: TGTGCCAGCAGCTTACTCCCGAACACCGGGGAGCTGTTTTTT.

This sequence joins TRBV6-4 and TRBJ1-5; D uncertain. The germline V gene encodes CDR1 MRHNA and CDR2 SNTAGT. V was shortened by 2 bases and J by 1 base, with 9 bases between the two germline ends. This CDR3 has 15 residues. The DNA for the CDR3 is TGTGCCAGCAGTGACAGGGAGTGGAGCAATCAGCCCCAGCATTTT. Amino acid sequence: CASSDREWSNQPQHF.

The rearrangement uses TRBV7-2 and TRBJ1-1; TRBD1 agrees at 9 bases. V lost 1 base to trimming and J lost 2 bases; unmatched junction nucleotides: 14. Germline-derived CDR1 and CDR2 are SGHTA and FQGNSA. There are 19 residues in the CDR3. The chain's CDR3 is CASSLDRALGQGGNTEAFF. The CDR3 DNA sequence: TGTGCCAGCAGCTTAGACCGAGCTCTGGGACAGGGTGGAAACACTGAAGCTTTCTTT.

The rearrangement uses TRBV28 and TRBJ1-5, with TRBD1 as a possible D gene (5 bases). Germline V gene lookup returns CDR1 MDHEN and CDR2 SYDVKM. CDR3 size: 15 residues. Between the trimmed V and J ends, which lost 5 bases and 1 base, there was a span of 12 bases. The DNA of the CDR3 is TGTGCCAGCAGTGGGGCCTTGAGGAGCAATCAGCCCCAGCATTTT. Protein sequence: CASSGALRSNQPQHF.

The rearrangement uses TRBV28 and TRBJ1-4; D perhaps matches TRBD1 (6 bases). Germline CDR1 and CDR2: MDHEN and SYDVKM. The V and J ends lost 4 bases and 7 bases respectively, with 22 bases between them. The length of the CDR3 is 17 residues. The CDR3: CASSSRGAQLGAEKLFF. CDR3 nucleotide sequence: TGTGCCAGCAGTTCGCGGGGGGCTCAGCTTGGCGCTGAAAAACTGTTTTTT.

The chain recombines TRBV9 with TRBJ2-1, with 9 bases matching TRBD2. This CDR3 is 16 amino acids long. J was trimmed by 3 bases and V by 3 bases; bases with no gene match: 7. Per the germline V gene, CDR1 is SGDLS and CDR2 is YYNGEE. CDR3 sequence reads: CASSAPRLADYNEQFF. CDR3 DNA: TGTGCCAGCAGCGCTCCGCGACTAGCGGACTACAATGAGCAGTTCTTC.

The CDR3 spells CASSRDGLVIEQYF. The CDR3 DNA reads TGTGCCAGCAGCCGCGACGGACTTGTGATAGAGCAGTACTTC. The gene calls are TRBV6-2 or TRBV6-3 and TRBJ2-7, with D tentatively TRBD2 (5 bases). Germline V CDR1 and CDR2: MNHEY, SVGEGT. V was pared by 6 bases and J by 7 bases, with 19 bases between. The CDR3 totals 14 residues.

The chain employs TRBV4-1 and TRBJ1-5; 10 nucleotides line up with TRBD1. Germline lookup yields CDR1 MGHRA and CDR2 YSYEKL. V trimming: 1 base; J trimming: 6 bases; junction bases outside the gene matches: 3. The CDR3 runs to 15 residues. The CDR3 nucleotides are TGCGCCAGCAGCCAAGGGACAGGGGGATTTCAGCCCCAGCATTTT. This codes for CASSQGTGGFQPQHF.

The chain has TRBV14 and TRBJ1-2; no firm D call. This CDR3 has 13 amino acids. Between the trimmed V and J ends, which lost 1 base and 4 bases, there was a span of 7 bases. Germline V lookup: CDR1 SGHDN, CDR2 FVKESK. CDR3 amino acids: CASSQGFSYGYTF. CDR3 coding DNA: TGTGCCAGCAGCCAAGGTTTCAGCTATGGCTACACCTTC.

This chain joins TRBV27 and TRBJ2-7, with D possibly being TRBD1 (5 bases). Trimming left V 8 bases short and J 2 bases short, with 16 bases between. Per germline, CDR1 MNHEY and CDR2 SMNVEV (reference sequence). The CDR3 loop spans 14 amino acids. DNA for the CDR3: TGTGCCAGCGGTTACAGCACAGGAGCCTACGAGCAGTACTTC. It specifies CASGYSTGAYEQYF.

The rearrangement joins TRBV7-3 to TRBJ2-5; D is perhaps TRBD2 (6 bases). The V gene lost 6 bases and the J gene lost 5 bases, with 13 bases spanning the gap. Looked up from germline, CDR1 is SGHTA and CDR2 is FQGTGA. This CDR3 contains 13 residues. As DNA, the CDR3 is TGTGCCAGCAGTCCGACTGGGGGGGAGACCCAGTACTTC. As protein: CASSPTGGETQYF.

There are a few counts of this clone. The chain carries TRBV6-6 and TRBJ2-2, with 13 bases matching TRBD2. Per the germline V gene, CDR1 is MNHNY and CDR2 is SVGAGI (reference sequence). The J segment lost 2 bases and the V segment lost 5 bases, leaving 8 bases of the junction unmatched. This CDR3 contains 18 residues. CDR3 bases: TGTGCCAGCAGTCGCTCGGGACTAGCGGGACCTAACACCGGGGAGCTGTTTTTT. Its translation: CASSRSGLAGPNTGELFF.

This clone was seen once. V usage is TRBV19 and J usage is TRBJ1-1; no clear D gene. Trimming stripped 0 bases from V and 1 base from J, with 12 bases between. Germline V lookup: CDR1 LNHDA, CDR2 SQIVND (reference sequence). The CDR3 sequence is 16 residues long. In nucleotides, the CDR3 is TGTGCCAGTAGTATAGATGAGGGAAATCGGAACACTGAAGCTTTCTTT. Translation gives CASSIDEGNRNTEAFF.

The chain combines TRBV11-3 with TRBJ1-1, with D unclear. The CDR3 runs to 10 residues. In germline, CDR1 is SGHNT, CDR2 YENEEA. The germline V and J ends were trimmed by 6 bases and 7 bases, with 6 bases remaining between them. This CDR3 is CASSSFEAFF. The CDR3 nucleotides read TGTGCCAGCAGTTCCTTTGAAGCTTTCTTT.

This sequence joins TRBV5-1 and TRBJ1-5; unclear D gene. V lost 5 bases to trimming and J lost 3 bases, with 9 bases between them. The CDR3 totals 13 residues. CDR1 is SGHRS, CDR2 YFSETQ, per germline. The CDR3 DNA reads as TGCGCCAGCAGTGGAGATATCAATCAGCCCCAGCATTTT. Amino acids: CASSGDINQPQHF.

J is TRBJ1-3 and V is TRBV9; no reliable D call. In germline, CDR1 is SGDLS, CDR2 YYNGEE. CDR3 length: 17 amino acids. With 0 bases removed from V and 0 bases from J, the gap between germline ends came to 13 bases. As DNA, the CDR3 is TGTGCCAGCAGCGTAGGTAGCCCACCTAGCTCTGGAAACACCATATATTTT. Amino acids: CASSVGSPPSSGNTIYF. Full variable domain (rest looked up from reference TRBV9 and TRBJ1-3): DSGVTQTPKHLITATGQRVTLRCSPRSGDLSVYWYQQSLDQGLQFLIQYYNGEERAKGNILERFSAQQFPDLHSELNLSSLELGDSALYFCASSVGSPPSSGNTIYFGEGSWLTVV.

This rearrangement joins TRBV7-2 to TRBJ1-2; 7 bases agree with TRBD1. Germline loops: CDR1 SGHTA, CDR2 FQGNSA. This CDR3 has 13 amino acids. The trim removed 5 bases at V and 7 bases at J, leaving 7 bases unmatched. The CDR3, as DNA: TGTGCCAGCAGCCGAAGGGGGCAAGTTGGCTACACCTTC. It encodes CASSRRGQVGYTF.

The V gene is TRBV6-5, the J gene TRBJ1-2; a weak D match, TRBD1 (6 bases). The CDR3 loop spans 14 amino acids. CDR1 and CDR2 from the germline V gene are MNHEY and SVGAGI. The V end lost 0 bases, the J end lost 7 bases, and 12 bases lay between the germline ends. CDR3 sequence reads: CASSYSGPRGGYTF. The CDR3 bases are TGTGCCAGCAGTTACTCGGGGCCCAGGGGTGGCTACACCTTC.

V is TRBV11-2 and J is TRBJ2-2; 7 positions agree with TRBD1. The CDR3 is 13 amino acids. The V and J ends lost 5 bases and 6 bases, in that order; junction bases with no gene match: 3. Germline V lookup: CDR1 SGHAT, CDR2 FQNNGV. The CDR3 here is CASSPTGSGELFF. CDR3 coding DNA: TGTGCCAGCAGCCCGACAGGGTCCGGGGAGCTGTTTTTT. Full variable domain (rest looked up from reference TRBV11-2 and TRBJ2-2): EAGVAQSPRYKIIEKRQSVAFWCNPISGHATLYWYQQILGQGPKLLIQFQNNGVVDDSQLPKDRFSAERLKGVDSTLKIQPAKLEDSAVYLCASSPTGSGELFFGEGSRLTVL.

The gene calls are TRBV30 and TRBJ1-4, with TRBD1 matching 8 bases. The CDR3 extends over 13 amino acids. Trimming took 5 bases from V and 8 from J; bases not matched to a gene: 7. Germline CDR1 is GTSNPN and CDR2 is SVGIG (reference sequence). The CDR3 DNA follows: TGTGCCTGGGAAGGACAGGGCCGAGAAAAACTGTTTTTT. Protein: CAWEGQGREKLFF.

This clone was detected only once. The CDR3 DNA reads as TGTGCCAGCAGCCAAGGACCCGGGGGTACTGAAGCTTTCTTT. Amino acids: CASSQGPGGTEAFF. The genes are TRBV3-1 (or the pseudogene TRBV3-2) and TRBJ1-1, with D tentatively TRBD1 (5 bases). With 1 base removed from V and 5 bases from J, the gap between germline ends came to 11 bases. The CDR3 runs to 14 residues. Germline V gene sequence: CDR1 LGHDT, CDR2 YNNKEL (reference sequence).

The chain combines TRBV7-2 with TRBJ2-5; weak D call: TRBD1 (5 bases). The CDR3 sequence is 13 residues long. Germline assignment: CDR1 SGHTA and CDR2 FQGNSA. Trimming took 7 bases from V and 4 from J, leaving 13 bases between them. In nucleotides, the CDR3 is TGTGCCAGCAAGGGGTTTGTGGGAGAGACCCAGTACTTC. Translating gives CASKGFVGETQYF.

This clone was found once. The V gene is TRBV28, the J gene TRBJ2-1, with unresolved D. The CDR3 runs 13 residues. The germline V and J ends were trimmed by 5 bases and 9 bases, with 14 bases remaining between them. Germline CDR1 and CDR2: MDHEN and SYDVKM. This chain's CDR3 is CASSLSKRGEQFF. The CDR3 bases are TGTGCCAGCAGTCTCTCCAAGAGAGGTGAGCAGTTCTTC.

Comments on this clone: Additional DNA sequences in this sample encode the identical CDR3. The chain recombines TRBV27 with TRBJ1-1; 9 bases line up with TRBD1. V lost 3 bases and J lost 0; bases outside the gene matches: 2. The V gene's germline CDR1 is MNHEY and CDR2 SMNVEV (reference sequence). The CDR3 covers 15 residues. CDR3 region: CASSFGTGLNTEAFF. The CDR3 DNA sequence: TGTGCCAGCAGTTTCGGGACAGGGCTGAACACTGAAGCTTTCTTT.

V gene TRBV4-2 combines with J gene TRBJ1-3; the D is unclear. CDR3 size: 15 residues. Trimming shortened V by 1 base and J by 3 bases, and 10 bases separated the two germline ends. In germline, CDR1 is LGHNA, CDR2 YNFKEQ. Here the CDR3 reads CASSQGPSIGNTIYF. The CDR3 DNA is TGTGCCAGCAGCCAAGGCCCCAGTATTGGAAACACCATATATTTT.

The V and J genes are TRBV18 and TRBJ2-2; no firm D call. The V end lost 3 bases, the J end lost 4 bases, and 3 bases lay between the germline ends. Germline V gene lookup returns CDR1 KGHSH and CDR2 LQKENI. This CDR3 is 12 amino acids long. CDR3: CASSPFTGELFF. The DNA for the CDR3 is TGTGCCAGCTCACCCTTCACCGGGGAGCTGTTTTTT.

This rearrangement joins TRBV2 to TRBJ1-3; 10 nucleotides agree with TRBD1. The CDR3 totals 18 residues. Unmatched junction bases numbered 11, after V lost 5 bases and J lost 1 base. Germline V gene sequence: CDR1 SNHLY, CDR2 FYNNEI. The CDR3 loop is CASSSAGQGIGSGNTIYF. Written as DNA, the CDR3 is TGTGCCAGCAGTTCCGCGGGACAGGGGATCGGATCTGGAAACACCATATATTTT.

The chain employs TRBV6-2 or TRBV6-3 and TRBJ1-5, with D tentatively TRBD1 (6 bases). The CDR3 runs to 15 residues. The germline CDR1 and CDR2 sequences are MNHEY and SVGEGT. Deletions cut 2 bases from V and 5 bases from J, with 13 bases between. CDR3 region: CASSYLRDTDQPQHF. CDR3 bases: TGTGCCAGCAGTTACCTACGGGACACCGATCAGCCCCAGCATTTT.

This sequence joins TRBV18 and TRBJ2-2; tentatively, D is TRBD1 (5 bases). The germline V gene encodes CDR1 KGHSH and CDR2 LQKENI. CDR3 length equals 16 residues. Trimming cost V 3 bases and J 1 base, with 12 bases left between them. The CDR3 reads CASSPRTGMNTGELFF. CDR3 sequence (DNA): TGTGCCAGCTCACCGAGAACAGGAATGAACACCGGGGAGCTGTTTTTT.

The V call is TRBV7-9, the J call TRBJ2-1, with 8 positions matching TRBD2. The germline CDR1 and CDR2 sequences are SEHNR and FQNEAQ (reference sequence). The trim removed 5 bases at V and 0 bases at J, leaving 6 bases unmatched. The CDR3 consists of 16 residues. CDR3 residues: CASSLQRGSSYNEQFF. In nucleotides, the CDR3 is TGTGCCAGCAGCCTTCAGCGGGGGAGCTCCTACAATGAGCAGTTCTTC.